This T cell receptor beta chain was profiled in a study of T cells in Graves' hyperthyroidism and ophthalmopathy (dated by TCRdb to about 2019). Some background on the complete study: Peripheral blood was sampled at the time of initial diagnosis, prior to any treatment. TCR V-J signatures able to tell the groups apart were searched for in a discovery cohort of around 95 patients, of whom fewer than 45 had Graves' ophthalmopathy and some 60 had stable Graves' hyperthyroidism. Whether ophthalmopathy could be predicted prospectively was tested in an independent validation cohort made up of approximately 19 hyperthyroidism patients plus 17 patients who later progressed to ophthalmopathy. The 95 to 100 discovery patients were randomly divided into training and test sets at a 7:3 ratio. The study also compared thyroid tissue and blood T-cell repertoires from 6 or 7 Graves' hyperthyroidism patients. Once sampling was done, hyperthyroidism patients were given methimazole at a starting dose of 30 mg daily, whereas ophthalmopathy patients were given high-dose intravenous methylprednisolone. The paper reports TCR Vbeta CDR3 sequencing of over 120 peripheral blood samples: some 44 ophthalmopathy, 75 to 80 hyperthyroidism and roughly 17 progressor patients.

Results and caveats for the whole study, not just this receptor: Most expanded thyroid clonotypes (frequency above 0.001) were also detected in blood, suggesting blood repertoires may reflect thyroid immune responses. In validation, the model predicted progression to ophthalmopathy with 65% to 71% sensitivity and approximately 78% specificity, a median of about 6 months before onset. In cross-validation, a model built on a 13 V-J signature told ophthalmopathy apart from stable hyperthyroidism with 85% to 90% sensitivity and about 81% specificity, and in testing the same model reached 80%/75%. No statistical method was used to fix the sample size in advance, and group allocation was not hidden from the investigators.

V lost 6 bases and J lost 1 base; the stretch between them is 15 bases long. Including the terminal cysteine and phenylalanine, the CDR3 comprises 15 residues. CDR3 DNA is the only sequence kept; it has 45 bases, read in frame from the first base. CDR1 and CDR2 are drawn from the germline V gene: MDHEN, SYDVKM. A patient counted as having stable Graves' hyperthyroidism if no progression to ophthalmopathy occurred over 18 months of follow-up. Hyperthyroidism patients were newly diagnosed, had a disease duration of under 2 months, and were aged 18 to 65 years. Any patient with an uncontrolled infection, another autoimmune disease, pregnancy or lactation was excluded. Diagnoses were based on clinical symptoms, serum thyroxine and TRAb, thyroid ultrasound and orbital computed tomography. PBMCs were isolated from about 9 ml of fresh peripheral blood by Ficoll-Paque density gradient centrifugation. Total RNA was extracted with Trizol reagent, and quality was checked on an Agilent 2100 Bioanalyzer.

The table lists this clonotype with a few counts. Its antigen is not yet known. This may be a read error, as it is one base from a much larger clone. The TCR beta CDR3 regions were amplified from RNA transcripts. For the first round of RT-PCR on the TCR CDR3, the HTBI primer set was used together with the Qiagen OneStep RT-PCR kit. Libraries were constructed in a second round of multiplex PCR, after which size selection and purification were performed. Paired-end sequencing of the libraries was performed with 100 bp reads on an Illumina HiSeq2000. The authors processed their data as follows. SOAPnuke was used to process the raw data, with reads discarded if the reads contained adapters or uncalled bases, had a mean Phred below 15, or lacked an exact constant-primer or identifier match. COPE v1.2.5 was used to merge the high-quality paired reads, and each unique nucleotide sequence was defined as a clonotype. MiTCR v1.1 was used to align clonotypes to the IMGT TRBV, TRBD and TRBJ reference segments. The analysis included only V-J combinations with a frequency above 0.0001, which together covered more than 98% of the repertoires. A TCS score was defined as the ratio of F50 (clonal expansion) to E x V (chaos), with BLOSUM62-based TCRdist applied between CDR3 peptides within each V-J. Welch's t-statistics and random forest reduced around 550 V-J features to roughly 13, which were used in a naive Bayes classifier (R e1071). TCRdb reran the public reads through fastp at Q25 and MiXCR, keeping productive beta chains. Entries are consolidated by CDR3 protein sequence, retaining the most common genes and DNA. The V and J calls and clone size are TCRdb's, not the authors'. The sample yields about 570,000 distinct CDR3 sequences; about 15% were counted once. The ten largest make up roughly 14% of the sample.

The sequenced sample was blood. The TCR originated in a woman in her forties with Graves' hyperthyroidism. The chain couples TRBV28 to TRBJ1-1; D gene: possibly TRBD1, on 5 matching bases. The DNA sequence follows: TGTGCCAGCAGCTCGACCTCAACAGGGAACACTGAAGCTTTCTTT. This yields the protein CASSSTSTGNTEAFF.